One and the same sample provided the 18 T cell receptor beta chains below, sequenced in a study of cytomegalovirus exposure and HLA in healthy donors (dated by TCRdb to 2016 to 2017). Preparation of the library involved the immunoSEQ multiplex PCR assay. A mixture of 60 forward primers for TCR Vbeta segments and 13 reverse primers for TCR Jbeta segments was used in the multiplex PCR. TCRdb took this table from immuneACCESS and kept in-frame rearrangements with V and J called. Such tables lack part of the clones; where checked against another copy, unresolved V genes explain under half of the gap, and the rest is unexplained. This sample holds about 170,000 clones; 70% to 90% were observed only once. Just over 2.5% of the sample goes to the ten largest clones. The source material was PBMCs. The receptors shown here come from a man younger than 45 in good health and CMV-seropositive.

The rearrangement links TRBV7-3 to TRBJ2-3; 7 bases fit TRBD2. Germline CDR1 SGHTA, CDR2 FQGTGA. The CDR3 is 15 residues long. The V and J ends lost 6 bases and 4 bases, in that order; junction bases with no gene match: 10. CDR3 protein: CASSSWAGAPDTQYF. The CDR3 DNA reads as TGTGCCAGCAGTTCCTGGGCGGGAGCCCCAGATACGCAGTATTTT.

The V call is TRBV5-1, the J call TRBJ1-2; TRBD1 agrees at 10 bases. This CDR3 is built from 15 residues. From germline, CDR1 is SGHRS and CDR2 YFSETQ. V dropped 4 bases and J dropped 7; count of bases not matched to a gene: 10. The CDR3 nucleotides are TGCGCCAGCAGCCCGACCCCTGGACAGGGGGGTGGCTACACCTTC. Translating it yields CASSPTPGQGGGYTF. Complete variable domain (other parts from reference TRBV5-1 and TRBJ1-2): KAGVTQTPRYLIKTRGQQVTLSCSPISGHRSVSWYQQTPGQGLQFLFEYFSETQRNKGNFPGRFSGRQFSNSRSEMNVSTLELGDSALYLCASSPTPGQGGGYTFGSGTRLTVV.

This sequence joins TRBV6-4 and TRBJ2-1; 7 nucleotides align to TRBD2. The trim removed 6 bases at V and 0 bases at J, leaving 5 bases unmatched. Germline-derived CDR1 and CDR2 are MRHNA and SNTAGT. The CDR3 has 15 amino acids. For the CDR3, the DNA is TGTGCCAGCAGCGCGACTAGCAACTCCTACAATGAGCAGTTCTTC. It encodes CASSATSNSYNEQFF.

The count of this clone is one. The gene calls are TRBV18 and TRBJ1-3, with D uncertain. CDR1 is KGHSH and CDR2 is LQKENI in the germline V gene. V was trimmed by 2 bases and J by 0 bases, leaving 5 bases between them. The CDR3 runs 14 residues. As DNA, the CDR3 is TGTGCCAGCTCACCAGACTTCTCTGGAAACACCATATATTTT. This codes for CASSPDFSGNTIYF.

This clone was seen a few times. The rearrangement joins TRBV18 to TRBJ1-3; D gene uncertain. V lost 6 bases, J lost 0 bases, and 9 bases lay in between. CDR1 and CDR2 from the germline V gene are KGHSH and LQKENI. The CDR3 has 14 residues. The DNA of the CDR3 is TGTGCCAGCTCCTTGGGCATCTCTGGAAACACCATATATTTT. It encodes CASSLGISGNTIYF.

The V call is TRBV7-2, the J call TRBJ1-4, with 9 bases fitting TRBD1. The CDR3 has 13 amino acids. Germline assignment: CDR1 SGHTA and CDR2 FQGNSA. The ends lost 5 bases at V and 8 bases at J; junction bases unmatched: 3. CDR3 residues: CASSRDRAEKLFF. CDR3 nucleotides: TGTGCCAGCAGCCGGGACAGGGCGGAAAAACTGTTTTTT.

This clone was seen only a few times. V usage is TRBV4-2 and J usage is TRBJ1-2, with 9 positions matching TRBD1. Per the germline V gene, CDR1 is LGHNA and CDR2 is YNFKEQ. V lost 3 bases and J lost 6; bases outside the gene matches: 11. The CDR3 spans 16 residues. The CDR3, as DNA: TGTGCCAGCAGCCATCGACCCGGGACAGGGTTCCATGGCTACACCTTC. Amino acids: CASSHRPGTGFHGYTF.

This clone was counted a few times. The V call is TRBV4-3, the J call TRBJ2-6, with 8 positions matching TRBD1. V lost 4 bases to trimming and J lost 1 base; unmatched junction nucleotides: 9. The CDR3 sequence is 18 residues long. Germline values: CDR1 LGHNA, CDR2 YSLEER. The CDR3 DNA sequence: TGCGCCAGCAGCCGGAGAACAGGGGGTAGTTCTGGGGCCAACGTCCTGACTTTC. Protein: CASSRRTGGSSGANVLTF.

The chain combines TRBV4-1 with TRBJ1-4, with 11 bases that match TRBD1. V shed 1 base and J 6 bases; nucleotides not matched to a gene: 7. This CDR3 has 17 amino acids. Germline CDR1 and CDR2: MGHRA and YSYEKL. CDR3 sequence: CASSQGTGGGKDEKLFF. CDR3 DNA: TGCGCCAGCAGCCAAGGGACAGGGGGCGGGAAGGATGAAAAACTGTTTTTT.

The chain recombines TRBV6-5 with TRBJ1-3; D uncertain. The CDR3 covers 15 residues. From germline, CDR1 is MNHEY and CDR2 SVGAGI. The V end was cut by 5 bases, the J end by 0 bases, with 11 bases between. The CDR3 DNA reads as TGTGCCAGCAGTGCGACTCATCTCTCTGGAAACACCATATATTTT. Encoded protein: CASSATHLSGNTIYF.

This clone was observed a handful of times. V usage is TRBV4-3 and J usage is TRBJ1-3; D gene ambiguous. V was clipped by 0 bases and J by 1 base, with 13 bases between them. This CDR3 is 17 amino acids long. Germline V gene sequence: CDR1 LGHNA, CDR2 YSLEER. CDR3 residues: CASSQDGEGESGNTIYF. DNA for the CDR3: TGCGCCAGCAGCCAAGATGGGGAGGGAGAGTCTGGAAACACCATATATTTT.

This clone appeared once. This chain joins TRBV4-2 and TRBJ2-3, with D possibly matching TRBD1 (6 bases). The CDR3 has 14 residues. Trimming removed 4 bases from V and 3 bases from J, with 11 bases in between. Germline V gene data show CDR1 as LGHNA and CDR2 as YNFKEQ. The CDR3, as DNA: TGTGCCAGCAGCCTCCGGACAGAAACAGATACGCAGTATTTT. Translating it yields CASSLRTETDTQYF.

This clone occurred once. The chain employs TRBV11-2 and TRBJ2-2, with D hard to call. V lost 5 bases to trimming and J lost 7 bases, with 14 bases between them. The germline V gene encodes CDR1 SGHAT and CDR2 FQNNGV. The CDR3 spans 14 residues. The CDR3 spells CASSPTAFDGELFF. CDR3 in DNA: TGTGCCAGCAGCCCTACAGCCTTTGACGGGGAGCTGTTTTTT.

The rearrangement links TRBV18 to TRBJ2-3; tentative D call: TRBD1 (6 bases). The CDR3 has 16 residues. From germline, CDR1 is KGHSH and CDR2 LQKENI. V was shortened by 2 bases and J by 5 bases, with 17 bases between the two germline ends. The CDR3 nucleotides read TGTGCCAGCTCACCAAGTACAGGGAGATTAGGAGATACGCAGTATTTT. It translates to CASSPSTGRLGDTQYF. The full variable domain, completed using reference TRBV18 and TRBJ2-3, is NAGVMQNPRHLVRRRGQEARLRCSPMKGHSHVYWYRQLPEEGLKFMVYLQKENIIDESGMPKERFSAEFPKEGPSILRIQQVVRGDSAAYFCASSPSTGRLGDTQYFGPGTRLTVL.

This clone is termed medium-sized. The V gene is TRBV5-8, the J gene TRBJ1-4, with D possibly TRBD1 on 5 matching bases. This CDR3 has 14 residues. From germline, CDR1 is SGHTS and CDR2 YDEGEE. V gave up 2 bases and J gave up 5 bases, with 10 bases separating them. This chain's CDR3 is CASSFQGGNEKLFF. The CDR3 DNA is TGTGCCAGCAGCTTTCAGGGTGGAAATGAAAAACTGTTTTTT.

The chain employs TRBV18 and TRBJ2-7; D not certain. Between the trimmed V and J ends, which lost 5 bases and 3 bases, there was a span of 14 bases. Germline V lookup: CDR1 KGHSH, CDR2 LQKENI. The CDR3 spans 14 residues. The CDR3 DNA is TGTGCCAGCTCAGCGACGGTCGGAGACTACGAGCAGTACTTC. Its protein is CASSATVGDYEQYF.

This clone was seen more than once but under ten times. The CDR3 is CASSESFTDTQYF. CDR3 nucleotides: TGTGCCAGCAGTGAATCCTTCACAGATACGCAGTATTTT. This chain links TRBV25-1 with TRBJ2-3; D not certain. The germline V gene has CDR1 MGHDK and CDR2 SYGVNS. Between the trimmed V and J ends, which lost 1 base and 2 bases, there was a span of 4 bases. This CDR3 comprises 13 residues.

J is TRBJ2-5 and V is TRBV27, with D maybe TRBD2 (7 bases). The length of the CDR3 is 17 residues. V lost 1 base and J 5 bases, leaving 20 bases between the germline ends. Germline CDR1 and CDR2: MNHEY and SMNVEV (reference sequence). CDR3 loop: CASSLYAAGGLTETQYF. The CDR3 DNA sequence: TGTGCCAGCAGTTTATACGCCGCCGGGGGGCTCACCGAGACCCAGTACTTC.